This T cell receptor beta chain was sequenced in a study of Graves' ophthalmopathy and Graves' hyperthyroidism. This CDR3 has 14 amino acids. Germline loops: CDR1 DFQATT, CDR2 SNEGSKA (reference sequence). Deletions cut 5 bases from V and 2 bases from J, with 13 bases between. Using RNA transcripts, the TCR beta CDR3 regions were amplified. The library came from an HTBI-primed first-round RT-PCR and a second-round multiplex PCR. TCRdb re-analysed the multiplex PCR reads in MiXCR, keeping a single row per CDR3 protein. The table lists about 400,000 distinct CDR3 sequences, around 17% of them singletons, with 1.5% to 2% in the top ten. In its sample, this clonotype was seen many times.

Sequencing was done on a sample of peripheral blood. The TCR sequence derives from a woman aged 18-29 years with Graves' ophthalmopathy. This chain connects TRBV20-1 to TRBJ1-5, with D possibly matching TRBD1 (6 bases). The CDR3 loop is CSAASRQGNQPQHF. The CDR3 DNA reads as TGCAGTGCTGCAAGTAGACAGGGCAATCAGCCCCAGCATTTT.